This T cell receptor beta chain stems from a study of shared clonotypes between healthy human individuals. Clones were sequenced by immunoSEQ multiplex PCR, and TCRdb holds only the in-frame ones, with some missing. Of over a million clones listed, approximately 78% are singletons. The CDR3 covers 16 residues. The germline V gene encodes CDR1 SEHNR and CDR2 FQNEAQ (reference sequence). The V segment lost 4 bases and the J segment 4 bases; nucleotides outside the gene matches: 2. This clonotype originated in a man younger than 30 in good health. Some clones in this sample may be carry-over from other donors' samples. The V and J genes are TRBV7-9 and TRBJ2-3, with TRBD2 identical over 16 bases. Sequencing was carried out using memory CD4+ T cells from PBMCs. This sample's subset: CD45RA-negative fraction. The CDR3 bases are TGTGCCAGCAGCTCCGGGACTAGCGGGAGGGCAGATACGCAGTATTTT. Protein sequence: CASSSGTSGRADTQYF.